Sequencing of this T cell receptor (beta chain) was carried out in a study of beta chain features in type 1 diabetes. Expressed TCRB transcripts got sequenced, as all isolated RNA was reverse transcribed. Using immunoSEQ multiplex PCR, the repertoire was profiled, and TCRdb retains in-frame clones only, with some absent. This sample has under 500,000 clones, with over 25% found just once. Per the germline V gene, CDR1 is MDHEN and CDR2 is SYDVKM. V dropped 3 bases and J dropped 4 bases, with 13 bases sitting between them. The CDR3 has 16 amino acids. The V and J genes are TRBV28 and TRBJ2-6, with D unclear. The material sequenced was naive CD4+ T cells from blood. The sequence was collected from a man between 18 and 29 years old in good health. The CDR3 DNA sequence: TGTGCCAGCAGTTTCAGAGCGACCGGCGGGGCCAACGTCCTGACTTTC. It is translated as CASSFRATGGANVLTF.